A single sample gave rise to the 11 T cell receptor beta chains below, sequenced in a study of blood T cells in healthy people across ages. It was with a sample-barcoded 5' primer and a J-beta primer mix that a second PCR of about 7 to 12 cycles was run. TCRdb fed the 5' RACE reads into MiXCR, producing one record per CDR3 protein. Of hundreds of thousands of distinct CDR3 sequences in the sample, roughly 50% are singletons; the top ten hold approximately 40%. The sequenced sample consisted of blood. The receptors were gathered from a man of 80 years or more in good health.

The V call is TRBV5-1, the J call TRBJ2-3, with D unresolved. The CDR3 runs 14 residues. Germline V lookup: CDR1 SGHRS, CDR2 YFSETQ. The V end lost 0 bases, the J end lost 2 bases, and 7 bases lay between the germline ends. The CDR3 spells CASSLVQLTDTQYF. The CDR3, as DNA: TGCGCCAGCAGCTTGGTCCAGCTCACAGATACGCAGTATTTT.

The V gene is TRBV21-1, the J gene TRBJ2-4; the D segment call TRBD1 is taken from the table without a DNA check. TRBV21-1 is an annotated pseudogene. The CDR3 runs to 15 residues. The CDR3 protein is CASSKRGGGENIQYF. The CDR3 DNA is TGTGCCAGCAGCAAAAGAGGCGGGGGAGAAAACATTCAGTACTTC.

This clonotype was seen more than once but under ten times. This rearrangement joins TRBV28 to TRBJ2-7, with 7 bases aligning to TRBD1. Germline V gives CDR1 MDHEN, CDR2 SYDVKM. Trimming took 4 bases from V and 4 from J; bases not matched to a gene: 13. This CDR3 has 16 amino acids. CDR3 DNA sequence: TGTGCCAGCAGTTCCTTTGACAGGGCGTCAGGATACGAGCAGTACTTC. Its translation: CASSSFDRASGYEQYF.

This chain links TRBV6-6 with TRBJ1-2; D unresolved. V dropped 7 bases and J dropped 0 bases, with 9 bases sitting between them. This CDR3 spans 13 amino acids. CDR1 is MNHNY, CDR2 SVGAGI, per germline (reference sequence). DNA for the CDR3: TGTGCCAGCACGGCGGTAGCTAACTATGGCTACACCTTC. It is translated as CASTAVANYGYTF.

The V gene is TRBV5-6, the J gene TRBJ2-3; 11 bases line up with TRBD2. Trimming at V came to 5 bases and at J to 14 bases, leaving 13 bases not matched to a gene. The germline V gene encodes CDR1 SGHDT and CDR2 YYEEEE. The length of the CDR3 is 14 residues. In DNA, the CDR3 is TGTGCCAGCAGACCCGGGACTAGCGGCGGAGACGCGTATTTT. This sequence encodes CASRPGTSGGDAYF.

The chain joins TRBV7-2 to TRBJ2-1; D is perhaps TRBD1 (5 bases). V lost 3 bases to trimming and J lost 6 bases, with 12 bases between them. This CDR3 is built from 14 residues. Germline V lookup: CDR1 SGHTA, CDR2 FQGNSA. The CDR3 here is CASSFMGQGNEQFF. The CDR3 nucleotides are TGTGCCAGCAGCTTTATGGGTCAGGGCAATGAGCAGTTCTTC.

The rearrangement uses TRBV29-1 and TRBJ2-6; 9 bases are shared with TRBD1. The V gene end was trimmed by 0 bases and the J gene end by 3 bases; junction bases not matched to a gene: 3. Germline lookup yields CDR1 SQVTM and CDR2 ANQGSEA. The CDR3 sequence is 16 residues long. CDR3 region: CSVEEQGAVGANVLTF. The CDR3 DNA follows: TGCAGCGTTGAAGAACAGGGGGCAGTTGGGGCCAACGTCCTGACTTTC.

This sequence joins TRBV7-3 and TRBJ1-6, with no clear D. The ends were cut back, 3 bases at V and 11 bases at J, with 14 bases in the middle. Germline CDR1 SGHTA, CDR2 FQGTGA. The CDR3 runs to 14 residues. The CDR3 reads CASSLNSPSPPLHF. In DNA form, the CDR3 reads TGTGCCAGCAGCTTGAACTCCCCAAGCCCACCCCTCCACTTT.

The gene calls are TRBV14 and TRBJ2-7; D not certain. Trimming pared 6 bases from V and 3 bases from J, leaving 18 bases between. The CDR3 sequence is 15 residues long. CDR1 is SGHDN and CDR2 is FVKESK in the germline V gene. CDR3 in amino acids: CASRERIGYGYEQYF. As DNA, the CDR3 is TGTGCCAGCAGAGAACGAATCGGCTATGGCTACGAGCAGTACTTC. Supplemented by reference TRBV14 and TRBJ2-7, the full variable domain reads EAGVTQFPSHSVIEKGQTVTLRCDPISGHDNLYWYRRVMGKEIKFLLHFVKESKQDESGMPNNRFLAERTGGTYSTLKVQPAELEDSGVYFCASRERIGYGYEQYFGPGTRLTVT.

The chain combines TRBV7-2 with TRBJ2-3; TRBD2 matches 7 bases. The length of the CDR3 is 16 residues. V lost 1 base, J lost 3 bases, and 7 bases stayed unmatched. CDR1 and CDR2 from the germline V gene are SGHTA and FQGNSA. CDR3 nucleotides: TGTGCCAGCAGCTTAGGGGGAGGGGCAGTGACAGATACGCAGTATTTT. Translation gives CASSLGGGAVTDTQYF.

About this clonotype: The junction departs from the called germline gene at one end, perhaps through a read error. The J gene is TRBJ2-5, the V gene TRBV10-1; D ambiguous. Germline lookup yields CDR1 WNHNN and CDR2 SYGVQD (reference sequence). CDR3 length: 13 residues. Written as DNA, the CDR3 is TGCACCAGCAGTGATGGCAGTCAAGAGACCCAGTACTTC. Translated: CTSSDGSQETQYF.